The source of this T cell receptor beta chain is a study of post-analysis software for immune sequencing data. Study-wide background: Relapsing-remitting, secondary progressive and progressive-relapsing courses of multiple sclerosis were included. The study, taken as a whole, reports: With F measure, samples from one preparation batch clustered together strongly. About 5 TRBV segments occurring more often in patients than controls included TRBV5-6, TRBV5-1 and TRBV20-1.

Notes on this clonotype: The antigen remains undetermined.

The CDR3 contains 15 residues. Germline CDR1 reads SGHDT; CDR2 reads YYEEEE. V lost 6 bases and J lost 2, with 18 bases in between. Sequencing libraries made from TCR beta cDNA carried unique molecular identifiers. T cells numbering roughly 0.95 to 10 million yielded roughly 0.5 million cDNA molecules. TCRdb re-analysed the PCR reads in MiXCR, keeping a single row per CDR3 protein. The sample contains approximately 660,000 distinct CDR3 sequences, 55% to 60% of which appear only once. The sequencing input was blood. The chain uses TRBV5-6 and TRBJ2-7; D is perhaps TRBD2 (5 bases). The TCR comes from a girl aged 2-10 years with multiple sclerosis. The CDR3 DNA sequence: TGTGCCAGCACCGGGGTCGTGAGGTCAACCTACGAGCAGTACTTC. Translated, it gives CASTGVVRSTYEQYF.